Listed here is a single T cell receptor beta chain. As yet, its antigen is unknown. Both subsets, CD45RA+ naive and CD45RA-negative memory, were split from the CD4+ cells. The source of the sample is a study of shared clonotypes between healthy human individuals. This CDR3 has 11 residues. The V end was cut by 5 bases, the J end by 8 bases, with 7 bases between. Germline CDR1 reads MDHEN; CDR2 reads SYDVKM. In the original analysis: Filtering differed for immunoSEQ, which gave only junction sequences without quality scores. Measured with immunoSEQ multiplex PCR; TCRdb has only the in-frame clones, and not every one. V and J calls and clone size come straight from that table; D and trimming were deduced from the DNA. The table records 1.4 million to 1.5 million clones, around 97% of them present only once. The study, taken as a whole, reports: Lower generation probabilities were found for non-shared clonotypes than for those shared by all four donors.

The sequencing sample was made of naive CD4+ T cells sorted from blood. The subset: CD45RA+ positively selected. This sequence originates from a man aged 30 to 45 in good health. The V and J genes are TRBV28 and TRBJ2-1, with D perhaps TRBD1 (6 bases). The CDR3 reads CASSPGDEQFF. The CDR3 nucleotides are TGTGCCAGCAGTCCAGGGGATGAGCAGTTCTTC.